This passage covers 21 T cell receptor beta chains from one sample sequenced in a study of response to subunit inactivated influenza vaccine. TCRdb processed the RT-PCR reads anew with MiXCR; each CDR3 protein has one entry. Of 650,000 to 800,000 distinct CDR3 sequences listed, more than 11% were seen once; the top ten hold approximately 6.5%. The sequencing here drew on PBMCs from blood, taken roughly 2 weeks before vaccination. The receptor source for this set is a man in his fifties or sixties who received an inactivated influenza vaccine.

Comments on this clonotype: One end of the junction does not line up with germline, which may come from a read error. The chain carries TRBV7-7 and TRBJ2-5; TRBD2 matches 13 bases. CDR3 length: 15 amino acids. Germline loops: CDR1 SSHAT, CDR2 FNYEAQ (reference sequence). CDR3 residues: CASSSGLAGTETQYF. The CDR3 bases are TGTGCTAGCAGCTCGGGACTAGCGGGGACGGAGACCCAGTACTTC.

This clonotype was detected ten times or more. The rearrangement joins TRBV11-1 to TRBJ2-3, with D maybe TRBD1 (6 bases). Germline V gene lookup returns CDR1 SGHAT and CDR2 FQDESV (reference sequence). Trimming removed 4 bases at V and 10 bases at J, with 33 bases between. This CDR3 has 19 residues. The chain's CDR3 is CASSSQNRAVGPSMGAQYF. In DNA, the CDR3 is TGTGCCAGCAGCTCTCAAAACAGGGCCGTGGGACCTTCTATGGGGGCGCAGTATTTT.

The J gene is TRBJ2-7, the V gene TRBV7-8; tentatively, D is TRBD1 or TRBD2 (5 bases each). V lost 3 bases, J lost 3 bases, and 21 bases lay in between. The CDR3 loop spans 17 amino acids. Germline CDR1 and CDR2: SGHVS and FQNEAQ. CDR3 sequence (DNA): TGTGCCAGCAGCTTTATGGGGGAAGCGGTGAGGAACTACGAGCAGTACTTC. It codes for CASSFMGEAVRNYEQYF.

This clonotype was observed a single time. V and J are TRBV11-2 and TRBJ2-4; possible D gene TRBD2, 5 bases. CDR1 and CDR2 (germline): SGHAT, FQNNGV. The CDR3 is 16 residues long. V lost 3 bases, J lost 1 base, and 13 bases lay in between. CDR3 protein: CASSFQFGVAKNIQYF. Written as DNA, the CDR3 is TGTGCCAGCAGCTTTCAGTTCGGGGTTGCCAAAAACATTCAGTACTTC.

This chain uses TRBV5-1 with TRBJ2-1; 8 nucleotides align to TRBD2. CDR1 and CDR2 (germline): SGHRS, YFSETQ. The trim removed 1 base at V and 4 bases at J, leaving 7 bases unmatched. The CDR3 is made up of 16 amino acids. The CDR3 loop reads CASSLPALADYNEQFF. As DNA, the CDR3 is TGCGCCAGCAGCTTGCCGGCACTAGCGGATTACAATGAGCAGTTCTTC. The variable domain in full, completed from reference TRBV5-1 and TRBJ2-1, reads KAGVTQTPRYLIKTRGQQVTLSCSPISGHRSVSWYQQTPGQGLQFLFEYFSETQRNKGNFPGRFSGRQFSNSRSEMNVSTLELGDSALYLCASSLPALADYNEQFFGPGTRLTVL.

V is TRBV2 and J is TRBJ2-1, with D possibly matching TRBD1 (6 bases). V lost 2 bases to trimming and J lost 2 bases, with 13 bases between them. The CDR3 has 16 amino acids. CDR1 and CDR2 (germline): SNHLY, FYNNEI. This CDR3 reads CASSERGTRTYNEQFF. In DNA, the CDR3 is TGTGCCAGCAGTGAAAGGGGGACAAGGACCTACAATGAGCAGTTCTTC. The full variable domain, with the rest looked up from reference TRBV2 and TRBJ2-1, is EPEVTQTPSHQVTQMGQEVILRCVPISNHLYFYWYRQILGQKVEFLVSFYNNEISEKSEIFDDQFSVERPDGSNFTLKIRSTKLEDSAMYFCASSERGTRTYNEQFFGPGTRLTVL.

At least ten counts were recorded for this clonotype. V usage is TRBV7-2 and J usage is TRBJ1-4; TRBD1 aligns across 10 bases. V lost 0 bases to trimming and J lost 7 bases; unmatched junction nucleotides: 5. The CDR3 totals 16 residues. Per the germline V gene, CDR1 is SGHTA and CDR2 is FQGNSA. The CDR3 here is CASSLAPGQGTEKLFF. CDR3 nucleotide sequence: TGTGCCAGCAGCTTAGCACCGGGACAGGGGACTGAAAAACTGTTTTTT.

This clonotype showed up just a few times. This chain links TRBV20-1 with TRBJ2-5; maybe TRBD2 (6 bases). The CDR3 extends over 14 amino acids. Germline lookup yields CDR1 DFQATT and CDR2 SNEGSKA (reference sequence). With 5 bases removed from V and 6 bases from J, the gap between germline ends came to 19 bases. The CDR3 DNA reads TGCAGTGCTCCCCGGCCGGGAGTCGAAAAGACCCAGTACTTC. It translates to CSAPRPGVEKTQYF.

The table lists this clonotype with a few counts. The rearrangement joins TRBV11-2 to TRBJ2-3, with unresolved D. Per germline, CDR1 SGHAT and CDR2 FQNNGV. V lost 6 bases, J lost 0 bases, and 16 bases lay in between. This CDR3 is 16 amino acids long. The CDR3, as DNA: TGTGCCAGCAGTCATATCGGACCGACTAGCACAGATACGCAGTATTTT. Residues: CASSHIGPTSTDTQYF.

Many counts were recorded for this clonotype. This sequence joins TRBV20-1 and TRBJ1-1; 9 bases fit TRBD1. J was trimmed by 4 bases and V by 3 bases; bases with no gene match: 6. Germline CDR1 DFQATT, CDR2 SNEGSKA (reference sequence). CDR3 length: 14 amino acids. The CDR3 here is CSARSGQGITEAFF. The CDR3, as DNA: TGCAGTGCTAGGTCGGGACAGGGTATCACTGAAGCTTTCTTT.

This clonotype turned up a few times. V usage is TRBV4-2 and J usage is TRBJ2-3; TRBD2 agrees at 11 bases. This CDR3 is built from 17 residues. Per the germline V gene, CDR1 is LGHNA and CDR2 is YNFKEQ. The trim removed 0 bases at V and 5 bases at J, leaving 7 bases unmatched. The CDR3 DNA is TGTGCCAGCAGCCAAGAGATTAGCGGGAGGGTGAGAGATACGCAGTATTTT. It yields the protein CASSQEISGRVRDTQYF.

This clonotype was picked up a small number of times. The chain employs TRBV4-2 and TRBJ2-1; 12 nucleotides match TRBD2. The ends lost 2 bases at V and 3 bases at J; junction bases unmatched: 8. Germline CDR1 and CDR2: LGHNA and YNFKEQ. This CDR3 is 18 amino acids long. CDR3 region: CASSQSRTSGALYNEQFF. CDR3 nucleotide sequence: TGTGCCAGCAGCCAATCTCGGACTAGCGGGGCCCTCTACAATGAGCAGTTCTTC.

This clonotype was seen a handful of times. This sequence joins TRBV7-9 and TRBJ2-1; D gene unclear. V was trimmed by 1 base and J by 7 bases, leaving 11 bases between them. The CDR3 loop spans 14 amino acids. CDR1 and CDR2 (germline): SEHNR, FQNEAQ (reference sequence). DNA of the CDR3: TGTGCCAGCAGCTTAGGAAGGTGGGTGAATGAGCAGTTCTTC. Protein sequence: CASSLGRWVNEQFF.

This chain joins TRBV20-1 and TRBJ1-5; D remains ambiguous. V was clipped by 2 bases and J by 4 bases, with 9 bases between them. CDR1 is DFQATT, CDR2 SNEGSKA, per germline (reference sequence). CDR3 length: 13 amino acids. In DNA form, the CDR3 reads TGCAGTGCTAGATTGTCAGGTAATCAGCCCCAGCATTTT. Translating gives CSARLSGNQPQHF.

The CDR3: CAWSVRASGLLWQFF. Written as DNA, the CDR3 is TGTGCCTGGAGTGTAAGGGCTAGCGGCCTACTGTGGCAGTTCTTC. The chain carries TRBV30 and TRBJ2-1; 7 bases are shared with TRBD2. This CDR3 has 15 residues. Germline values: CDR1 GTSNPN, CDR2 SVGIG (reference sequence). Trimming took 0 bases from V and 12 from J; bases not matched to a gene: 14.

This rearrangement joins TRBV12-3 or TRBV12-4 to TRBJ2-1; D is perhaps TRBD1 or TRBD2 (5 bases each). V was pared by 10 bases and J by 0 bases, with 22 bases between. CDR3 length equals 17 residues. CDR3 nucleotides: TGTGCCACCAAAGGGACCTCGCCAACTCGCTCCTACAATGAGCAGTTCTTC. Amino acids: CATKGTSPTRSYNEQFF.

This clonotype occurred a few times. V usage is TRBV6-1 and J usage is TRBJ2-2; 9 nucleotides line up with TRBD2. Per the germline V gene, CDR1 is MNHNS and CDR2 is SASEGT. CDR3 length: 15 amino acids. V gave up 5 bases and J gave up 2 bases; unmatched junction bases: 3. This chain's CDR3 is CASSRLAVNTGELFF. DNA for the CDR3: TGTGCCAGCAGTCGACTAGCGGTAAACACCGGGGAGCTGTTTTTT.

The sample holds a few counts of this clonotype. The chain links TRBV30 to TRBJ1-2, with 7 bases aligning to TRBD1. The CDR3 has 13 residues. After removal of 2 bases from V and 7 bases from J, the junction contained 7 bases not matched to a gene. CDR1 and CDR2 from the germline V gene are GTSNPN and SVGIG (reference sequence). CDR3: CAWSRKGAFGYTF. In DNA, the CDR3 is TGTGCCTGGAGTAGAAAGGGGGCTTTTGGCTACACCTTC.

The table lists this clonotype with a few counts. The rearrangement joins TRBV12-3 or TRBV12-4 to TRBJ2-5, with D uncertain. CDR3 length: 14 amino acids. V was clipped by 2 bases and J by 5 bases, with 12 bases between them. CDR3 region: CASSLSILGETQYF. CDR3 nucleotide sequence: TGTGCCAGCAGTTTATCGATACTGGGGGAGACCCAGTACTTC.

Only a few counts were recorded for this clonotype. The chain recombines TRBV20-1 with TRBJ2-5; TRBD1 is a possible D gene (6 bases). Germline V gene data show CDR1 as DFQATT and CDR2 as SNEGSKA (reference sequence). The V and J ends lost 3 bases and 4 bases respectively, with 18 bases between them. The CDR3 is 15 amino acids. CDR3 sequence (DNA): TGCAGTGCTAGGACCCCCCGCAGGGGTGGAGAGACCCAGTACTTC. Translated: CSARTPRRGGETQYF.

This chain joins TRBV30 and TRBJ2-1; D not certain. Trimming cost V 2 bases and J 1 base, with 9 bases left between them. Looked up from germline, CDR1 is GTSNPN and CDR2 is SVGIG (reference sequence). The CDR3 runs to 14 residues. The CDR3 loop reads CAWSRRSSYNEQFF. The DNA of the CDR3 is TGTGCCTGGAGTAGGCGCTCATCCTACAATGAGCAGTTCTTC.